These 7 T cell receptor beta chains originate from one sample sequenced in a study of CD8 T cells in Susac syndrome (dated by TCRdb to the late 2010s). To prepare the library, the immunoSEQ multiplex PCR assay was applied. RNA was extracted using the RNeasy kit, and about 0.45 to 1 microgram was reverse transcribed with random hexamers. Clones were called with MiXCR by TCRdb after fastp trimmed the public reads at Q25, and only in-frame beta chains were retained. Each CDR3 protein appears once, grouped with its most common genes and DNA. The sample records roughly 130,000 distinct CDR3 sequences, about 93% of which are singletons. The ten biggest clones cover about 0.28% of the sample. Sequencing was done on a sample of CD8+ T cells from PBMCs. These receptors were taken from a human donor with Susac syndrome.

The chain is built from TRBV6-5 and TRBJ1-2; weak D call: TRBD1 (5 bases). Germline CDR1 and CDR2: MNHEY and SVGAGI. The CDR3 totals 12 residues. The V end was cut by 7 bases, the J end by 6 bases, with 12 bases between. The CDR3 loop reads CASTNWGDGYTF. The CDR3 nucleotides read TGTGCCAGCACCAACTGGGGGGATGGCTACACCTTC.

The chain has TRBV29-1 and TRBJ1-2; tentatively, D is TRBD1 (6 bases). There are 14 residues in the CDR3. Trimming shortened V by 3 bases and J by 5 bases, and 16 bases separated the two germline ends. Germline V gene lookup returns CDR1 SQVTM and CDR2 ANQGSEA. The CDR3: CSVDDRSVLYGYTF. For the CDR3, the DNA is TGCAGCGTTGACGACAGGTCGGTCCTATATGGCTACACCTTC.

The CDR3 here is CASSPETGELFF. The CDR3, as DNA: TGTGCCAGCAGCCCAGAGACCGGGGAGCTGTTTTTT. This chain uses TRBV6-6 with TRBJ2-2; unclear D gene. The length of the CDR3 is 12 residues. The V end was cut by 6 bases, the J end by 5 bases, with 7 bases between. CDR1 is MNHNY, CDR2 SVGAGI, per germline (reference sequence).

The rearrangement links TRBV27 to TRBJ1-3, with a weak D call TRBD1 (6 bases). V lost 5 bases and J lost 3, with 14 bases in between. This CDR3 region has 15 residues. Germline V gene sequence: CDR1 MNHEY, CDR2 SMNVEV (reference sequence). Here the CDR3 DNA reads TGTGCCAGCAGTGAAACAGGGATTAGTGGAAACACCATATATTTT. Protein sequence: CASSETGISGNTIYF.

The chain uses TRBV7-2 and TRBJ2-5; 12 bases are a match to TRBD2. V lost 4 bases to trimming and J lost 5 bases; unmatched junction nucleotides: 5. CDR1 is SGHTA and CDR2 is FQGNSA in the germline V gene. The CDR3 extends over 15 amino acids. In nucleotides, the CDR3 is TGTGCCAGCAGCTCTAGCGGGGGGGACCTCGAGACCCAGTACTTC. Translation gives CASSSSGGDLETQYF.

The table lists this clonotype with a count of one. The chain is built from TRBV6-1 and TRBJ2-5; perhaps TRBD1 as D (6 bases). The CDR3 covers 14 residues. V lost 4 bases and J lost 1, with 10 bases in between. Per the germline V gene, CDR1 is MNHNS and CDR2 is SASEGT. Here the CDR3 DNA reads TGTGCCAGCAGTGTTCGGGACACCCAAGAGACCCAGTACTTC. Its protein is CASSVRDTQETQYF.

This rearrangement joins TRBV18 to TRBJ2-1, with unresolved D. CDR3 length equals 13 residues. Germline-derived CDR1 and CDR2 are KGHSH and LQKENI. V lost 0 bases to trimming and J lost 7 bases, with 7 bases between them. The CDR3 region is CASSPPAENEQFF. The CDR3 nucleotides read TGTGCCAGCTCACCACCGGCGGAGAATGAGCAGTTCTTC.